The 15 T cell receptor beta chains listed next were all sequenced from one sample in a study of T cells in Graves' hyperthyroidism and ophthalmopathy. There were TCR beta CDR3 regions amplified from RNA transcripts. The TCR CDR3 first-round RT-PCR relied on the HTBI primer set. From the multiplex PCR reads, TCRdb called clonotypes with MiXCR, one entry per CDR3 protein. The repertoire includes about 400,000 distinct CDR3 sequences, 13% to 15% of them detected once, and 20% sits in the top ten. Material for sequencing was blood. These receptors were collected from a woman aged 25-40 years with Graves' ophthalmopathy.

This clonotype occurred many times. V usage is TRBV11-2 and J usage is TRBJ1-1; perhaps TRBD1 as D (5 bases). Germline assignment: CDR1 SGHAT and CDR2 FQNNGV. The CDR3 contains 15 residues. Trimming took off 2 bases at V and 8 bases at J, with 18 bases between the two ends. The CDR3 DNA is TGTGCCAGCAGCTTATCCGGGACCCACGAATCCGAAGCTTTCTTT. Protein: CASSLSGTHESEAFF. The full variable domain, its missing parts supplied by reference TRBV11-2 and TRBJ1-1, is EAGVAQSPRYKIIEKRQSVAFWCNPISGHATLYWYQQILGQGPKLLIQFQNNGVVDDSQLPKDRFSAERLKGVDSTLKIQPAKLEDSAVYLCASSLSGTHESEAFFGQGTRLTVV.

This clonotype was detected many times. The chain uses TRBV29-1 and TRBJ2-7; unclear D gene. Germline V CDR1 and CDR2: SQVTM, ANQGSEA. The V gene lost 4 bases and the J gene lost 1 base, with 14 bases spanning the gap. The CDR3 totals 14 residues. The CDR3 coding sequence is TGCAGCGTTGCAGACGGCAGAAATTCCTACGAGCAGTACTTC. As protein: CSVADGRNSYEQYF.

This clonotype appeared many times. The V and J genes are TRBV7-3 and TRBJ2-6; 10 nucleotides match TRBD1. The junction had 5 bases not matched to a gene; V was cut back by 3 bases and J by 0 bases. Germline V gene data show CDR1 as SGHTA and CDR2 as FQGTGA. The CDR3 extends over 18 amino acids. The CDR3 nucleotides are TGTGCCAGCAGCTTGACAGGGGGCGCCTTCTCTGGGGCCAACGTCCTGACTTTC. Its translation: CASSLTGGAFSGANVLTF.

This clonotype was counted at least ten times. This chain connects TRBV2 to TRBJ1-2; D might be TRBD1 (5 bases). The V and J ends lost 9 bases and 2 bases respectively, with 13 bases between them. The V gene's germline CDR1 is SNHLY and CDR2 FYNNEI. CDR3 length equals 13 residues. The CDR3 bases are TGTGCCAGTCGGGACCGCAAGAACTATGGCTACACCTTC. This codes for CASRDRKNYGYTF.

This clonotype was counted ten times or more. J is TRBJ1-6 and V is TRBV18, with unresolved D. V shed 6 bases and J shed 7 bases, with 16 bases lying between them. The CDR3 covers 15 residues. Germline assignment: CDR1 KGHSH and CDR2 LQKENI. The CDR3 protein is CASSEAVRNNSPLHF. The CDR3 nucleotides read TGTGCCAGCTCGGAAGCGGTGCGTAACAATTCACCCCTCCACTTT.

This clonotype was detected only a few times. The chain joins TRBV20-1 to TRBJ1-4; D gene ambiguous. Trimming pared 6 bases from V and 0 bases from J, leaving 5 bases between. CDR1 and CDR2 (germline): DFQATT, SNEGSKA (reference sequence). The CDR3 covers 12 residues. The CDR3 nucleotides read TGCAGTGCCGGGGCAACTAATGAAAAACTGTTTTTT. Its translation: CSAGATNEKLFF.

This clonotype was observed at least ten times. The CDR3 nucleotides are TGTGCCAGCGCCCCGTCGAGTACAACTAATGAAAAACTGTTTTTT. Its protein is CASAPSSTTNEKLFF. The chain recombines TRBV27 with TRBJ1-4; no reliable D call. CDR3 length equals 15 residues. V was shortened by 8 bases and J by 0 bases, with 13 bases between the two germline ends. Per germline, CDR1 MNHEY and CDR2 SMNVEV (reference sequence).

At least ten counts were recorded for this clonotype. In DNA form, the CDR3 reads TGTGCCAGCAGTGAGGGCAGAACGTACCAAGAGACCCAGTACTTC. Protein: CASSEGRTYQETQYF. The chain recombines TRBV2 with TRBJ2-5; D remains ambiguous. Germline CDR1 SNHLY, CDR2 FYNNEI. This CDR3 contains 15 residues. Trimming left V 3 bases short and J 0 bases short, with 11 bases between.

This clonotype was counted at least ten times. The chain uses TRBV5-1 and TRBJ1-1; D is uncertain. Trimming left V 2 bases short and J 0 bases short, with 11 bases between. This CDR3 region has 15 residues. Germline CDR1 and CDR2: SGHRS and YFSETQ. This CDR3 is CASSFMPSMNTEAFF. The CDR3 DNA follows: TGCGCCAGCAGCTTTATGCCGAGCATGAACACTGAAGCTTTCTTT.

This clonotype has at least ten counts. The V gene is TRBV12-3 or TRBV12-4, the J gene TRBJ2-1; the match to TRBD2 covers 8 bases. The CDR3 extends over 18 amino acids. Germline trimming cut 2 bases from V and 7 bases from J; bases unmatched to any gene: 16. The CDR3 is CASSLILGSRGGRNEQFF. The CDR3 DNA is TGTGCCAGCAGTTTAATCCTCGGATCTCGGGGGGGGCGAAATGAGCAGTTCTTC.

This chain joins TRBV24-1 and TRBJ2-4, with D hard to call. The CDR3 has 14 residues. Trimming stripped 2 bases from V and 8 bases from J, with 12 bases between. Germline V CDR1 and CDR2: KGHDR, SFDVKD. The CDR3 DNA reads TGTGCCACCAGTGATTCTGCTGGCGGCGACATTCAGTACTTC. Translated: CATSDSAGGDIQYF.

This clonotype was detected ten times or more. This chain links TRBV7-2 with TRBJ2-1, with a tentative D call TRBD2 (6 bases). The CDR3 covers 17 residues. The V gene's germline CDR1 is SGHTA and CDR2 FQGNSA. With 5 bases removed from V and 5 bases from J, the gap between germline ends came to 22 bases. The DNA for the CDR3 is TGTGCCAGCAGCCGAGTCCGATTGGGCGGGGTGGACAATGAGCAGTTCTTC. It yields the protein CASSRVRLGGVDNEQFF.

The chain couples TRBV4-1 to TRBJ2-5; D could derive from TRBD1 or TRBD2 (5 bases each). Germline CDR1 MGHRA, CDR2 YSYEKL. The V gene lost 0 bases and the J gene lost 5 bases, with 13 bases spanning the gap. The CDR3 is 15 residues long. The DNA of the CDR3 is TGCGCCAGCAGCCAAGATCGGCCGGGGCTTGAGACCCAGTACTTC. Its protein product is CASSQDRPGLETQYF.

Many counts were recorded for this clonotype. V is TRBV6-1 and J is TRBJ1-1; TRBD1 matches at 8 bases. This CDR3 is 15 amino acids long. V was pared by 5 bases and J by 1 base, with 6 bases of the junction left unmatched. The V gene's germline CDR1 is MNHNS and CDR2 SASEGT. The CDR3 loop is CASSTSDRGNTEAFF. The CDR3 DNA reads TGTGCCAGCAGTACGTCCGACAGGGGGAACACTGAAGCTTTCTTT.

At least ten counts were recorded for this clonotype. The rearrangement links TRBV5-1 to TRBJ2-7; possibly TRBD2 for D (5 bases). With 1 base removed from V and 6 bases from J, the gap between germline ends came to 23 bases. Per germline, CDR1 SGHRS and CDR2 YFSETQ. CDR3 size: 17 residues. This CDR3 reads CASSLLVSGMGTGEQYF. CDR3 sequence (DNA): TGCGCCAGCAGCTTGTTGGTATCGGGGATGGGTACGGGCGAGCAGTACTTC.